A single sample gave rise to the 2 T cell receptor beta chains below, sequenced in a study of T cell responses to AZD1222 COVID-19 vaccine. Profiled with immunoSEQ multiplex PCR; TCRdb holds only in-frame clones, not every one. The top ten clones hold 13% of a sample with about 94,000 clones, roughly 84% of them seen once. The input for sequencing was peripheral blood, taken on day 0 of AZD1222 vaccination. These receptors came from an adult in good health.

The rearrangement joins TRBV27 to TRBJ1-2; 10 nucleotides match TRBD1. Germline-derived CDR1 and CDR2 are MNHEY and SMNVEV (reference sequence). The V segment lost 5 bases and the J segment 3 bases; nucleotides outside the gene matches: 3. The CDR3 runs 14 residues. CDR3 residues: CASSPGTGDYGYTF. CDR3 DNA sequence: TGTGCCAGCAGTCCCGGGACAGGGGACTATGGCTACACCTTC.

The gene calls are TRBV27 and TRBJ2-5; D is uncertain. Per the germline V gene, CDR1 is MNHEY and CDR2 is SMNVEV (reference sequence). The CDR3 has 14 amino acids. Trimming removed 3 bases from V and 2 bases from J, with 10 bases in between. The CDR3 is CASSFWGPQETQYF. CDR3 nucleotide sequence: TGTGCCAGCAGTTTCTGGGGTCCTCAAGAGACCCAGTACTTC.